The clone carrying this T cell receptor (beta chain) came up a few times. What it binds is unknown. The sample comes from a study of T cell repertoires in cytomegalovirus infection. TCRdb re-called the reads with MiXCR, one entry per CDR3 protein. The sample holds 340,000 or so distinct CDR3 sequences, 25% seen once. Germline V CDR1 and CDR2: MDHEN, SYDVKM. Trimming cost V 3 bases and J 0 bases, with 9 bases left between them. The CDR3 loop spans 15 amino acids. Sample: cultured PBMCs, taken from culture after CMV antigen stimulation. The chain combines TRBV28 with TRBJ1-3; D is ambiguous. The TCR originated in a human donor in good health (CMV status not recorded). Some clones in this sample may be carry-over from other donors' samples. CDR3 amino acids: CASSFYTSSGNTIYF. Written as DNA, the CDR3 is TGTGCCAGCAGTTTTTATACCTCCTCTGGAAACACCATATATTTT.